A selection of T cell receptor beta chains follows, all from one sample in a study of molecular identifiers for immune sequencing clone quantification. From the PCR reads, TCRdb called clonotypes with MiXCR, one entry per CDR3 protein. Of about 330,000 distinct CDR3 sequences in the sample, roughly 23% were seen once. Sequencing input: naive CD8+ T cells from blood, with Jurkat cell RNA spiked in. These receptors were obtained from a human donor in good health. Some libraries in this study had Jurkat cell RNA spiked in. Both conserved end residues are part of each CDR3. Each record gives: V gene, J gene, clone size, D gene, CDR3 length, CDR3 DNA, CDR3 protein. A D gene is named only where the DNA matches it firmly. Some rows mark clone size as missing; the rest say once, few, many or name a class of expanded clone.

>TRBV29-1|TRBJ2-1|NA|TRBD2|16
TGCAGCGTTGAAGAAGTAGCCGGGACTAGCGGTCCTGAGCAGTTCTTC
CSVEEVAGTSGPEQFF
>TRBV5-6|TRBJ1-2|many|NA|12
TGTGCCAGCCGCTTGAGGTCAGGCGGCTACACCTTC
CASRLRSGGYTF
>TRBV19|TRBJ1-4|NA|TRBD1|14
TGTGCCAGTAGTGGGACAGCGACTAGTGAAAAACTGTTTTTT
CASSGTATSEKLFF
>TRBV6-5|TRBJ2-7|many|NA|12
TGTGCCAGCAGTTTTACGGGGATGGAGCAGTACTTC
CASSFTGMEQYF
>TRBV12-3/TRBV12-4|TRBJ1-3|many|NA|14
TGTGCCAGCAGTTTCTCAGGCCTCTGGGACACCATATATTTT
CASSFSGLWDTIYF
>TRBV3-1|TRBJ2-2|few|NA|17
TGTGCCAGCAGCCAAGAGGGAGAAGGTTGGAACACCGGGGAGCTGTTTTTT
CASSQEGEGWNTGELFF
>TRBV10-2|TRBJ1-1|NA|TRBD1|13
TGCGCCAGCAGTGAGCCCGGGACAGGTGAAGCTCTCTTT
CASSEPGTGEALF
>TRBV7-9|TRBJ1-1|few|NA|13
TGTGCCTCACGGGGAGTGGGGGACACTGAAGCTTTCTTT
CASRGVGDTEAFF
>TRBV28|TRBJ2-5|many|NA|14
TGTGCCAGCGGCCAGGACAGAGCACAAGAGACCCAGTACTTC
CASGQDRAQETQYF
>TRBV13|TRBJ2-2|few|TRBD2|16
TGTGCCAGCAGCCTTAGCGGGAATTCGGGCACCGGGGAGCTGTTTTTT
CASSLSGNSGTGELFF
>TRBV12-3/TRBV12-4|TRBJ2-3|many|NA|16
TGTGCCAGCAGTTTCGCGGTTCGGCGGAGCCTGGATACGCAGTATTTT
CASSFAVRRSLDTQYF
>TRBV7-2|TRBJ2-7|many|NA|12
TGTGCCAGCAGCTTTGGGCCACTCGAGCAGTACTTC
CASSFGPLEQYF
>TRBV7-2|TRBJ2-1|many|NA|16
TGTGCCAGCAGCCGAAAACAGGGAGAAGAGCGGAATGAGCAGTTCTTC
CASSRKQGEERNEQFF
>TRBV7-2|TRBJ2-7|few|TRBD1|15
TGTGCCAGCAGCATTACAGGGGGAAGATCCTACGAGCAGTACTTC
CASSITGGRSYEQYF
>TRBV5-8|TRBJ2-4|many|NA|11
TGTGCCAGCAGCTTGAGTAACATTCAGTACTTC
CASSLSNIQYF
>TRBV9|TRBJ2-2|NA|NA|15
TGTGCCAGCAGTGGGTTGGGCGTTAACCCCGGGGAGCTGTTTTTT
CASSGLGVNPGELFF
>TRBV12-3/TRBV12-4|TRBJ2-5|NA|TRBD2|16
TGTGCCAGCAGTTTACTGGCGGGGGGATCCCAAGAGACCCAGTACTTC
CASSLLAGGSQETQYF
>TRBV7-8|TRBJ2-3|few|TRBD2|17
TGTGCCAGCAGCCCATGGCTTTCGGGGCGGGGGGTAGATACGCAGTATTTT
CASSPWLSGRGVDTQYF
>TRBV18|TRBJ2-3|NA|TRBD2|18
TGTGCCAGCTCACCATTTACGGGACTAGCGGGAGGAGCAGATACGCAGTATTTT
CASSPFTGLAGGADTQYF
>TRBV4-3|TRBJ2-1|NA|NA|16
TGCGCCAGCGGCCAAGACGGGGCGGGCTCCTACAATGAGCAGTTCTTC
CASGQDGAGSYNEQFF
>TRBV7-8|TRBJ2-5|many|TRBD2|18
TGTGCCAGCAGCCTCATGAGCCTAGCGGGGGCGTACCAAGAGACCCAGTACTTC
CASSLMSLAGAYQETQYF
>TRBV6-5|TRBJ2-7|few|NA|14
TGTGCCAGCAGCTCCCTGTCAGGGGTCTACGAGCAGTACTTC
CASSSLSGVYEQYF
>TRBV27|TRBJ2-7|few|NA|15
TGTGCCAGCAGTTTCGCGGGAATATCGTCCTACGAGCAGTACTTC
CASSFAGISSYEQYF
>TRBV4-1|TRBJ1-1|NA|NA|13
TGCGCCAGCAGCCAAGTGCACAGCACTGAAGCTTTCTTT
CASSQVHSTEAFF
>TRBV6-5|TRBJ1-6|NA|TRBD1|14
TGTGCCAGCAGCAGGGACAGGGGGGAATCACCCCTCCACTTT
CASSRDRGESPLHF
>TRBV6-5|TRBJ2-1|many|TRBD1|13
TGTGCCAGCAGCCCGGACAGGGGTGATGAGCAGTTCTTC
CASSPDRGDEQFF
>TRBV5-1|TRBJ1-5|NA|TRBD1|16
TGCGCCAGCAGCGTGGACAGGGGGCGGGGGAATCAGCCCCAGCATTTT
CASSVDRGRGNQPQHF
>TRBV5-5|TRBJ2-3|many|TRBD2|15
TGTGCCAGCAGCTTTGGGGGAGGGCTGGTATTTGGGCAGTATTTT
CASSFGGGLVFGQYF
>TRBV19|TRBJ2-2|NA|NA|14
TGTGCCAGTAGTATAACAGGAAACACCGGGGCGCTGTTTTTT
CASSITGNTGALFF
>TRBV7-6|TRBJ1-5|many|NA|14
TGTGCCAGCAGCTTAGTTGGGGGCGGCGCGCCCCAGCATTTT
CASSLVGGGAPQHF
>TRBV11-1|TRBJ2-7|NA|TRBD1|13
TGTGCCAGCAGCTTTACAGGGGGCCGGGAGCAGTACTTC
CASSFTGGREQYF
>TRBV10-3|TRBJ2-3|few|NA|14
TGTGCCATCAGTGAGTGGACAGGCACAGATACGCAGTATTTT
CAISEWTGTDTQYF